A single sample is the source of the 13 T cell receptor beta chains below, sequenced in a study of PD-L1 blockade in urothelial cancer. The method was immunoSEQ multiplex PCR; TCRdb's version includes in-frame clones alone and lacks a portion of them. This table holds approximately 50,000 clones, approximately 84% found once. The time point was: pretreatment peripheral blood. This specimen was PBMCs, taken around atezolizumab (anti-PD-L1) treatment. The receptor set was obtained from a man aged 45-65 years with urothelial cancer.

V is TRBV12-5 and J is TRBJ1-5; TRBD1 aligns across 8 bases. The V gene's germline CDR1 is LGHNT and CDR2 FRNRAP. The CDR3 is 14 residues long. J was trimmed by 7 bases and V by 4 bases; bases with no gene match: 6. The CDR3, as DNA: TGTGCTAGTGGTTACACAGGGGGTGGACAGCCCCAGCATTTT. Protein product: CASGYTGGGQPQHF. The whole variable domain, remainder taken from reference TRBV12-5 and TRBJ1-5, is DARVTQTPRHKVTEMGQEVTMRCQPILGHNTVFWYRQTMMQGLELLAYFRNRAPLDDSGMPKDRFSAEMPDATLATLKIQPSEPRDSAVYFCASGYTGGGQPQHFGDGTRLSIL.

The chain is built from TRBV11-1 and TRBJ1-1; 9 nucleotides agree with TRBD1. V lost 5 bases to trimming and J lost 1 base; unmatched junction nucleotides: 11. Per germline, CDR1 SGHAT and CDR2 FQDESV (reference sequence). The CDR3 totals 17 residues. This CDR3 reads CASSLENRGRSNTEAFF. The CDR3 DNA is TGTGCCAGCAGCCTCGAAAACAGGGGGCGATCGAACACTGAAGCTTTCTTT.

This chain links TRBV23-1 with TRBJ2-1; 11 nucleotides match TRBD1. TRBV23-1 is annotated as an ORF whose role is uncertain. V lost 0 bases to trimming and J lost 3 bases; unmatched junction nucleotides: 7. This CDR3 contains 18 residues. CDR3 sequence reads: CASSQSQPGTGGYNEQFF. CDR3 DNA: TGCGCCAGCAGTCAATCACAACCCGGGACAGGGGGCTACAATGAGCAGTTCTTC.

This chain links TRBV7-2 with TRBJ2-1; perhaps TRBD2 as D (6 bases). CDR3 length: 14 amino acids. Germline lookup yields CDR1 SGHTA and CDR2 FQGNSA. V was cut by 4 bases and J by 14 bases, with 21 bases left in between. The CDR3 sequence is CASSYLKGPGEKFF. The DNA for the CDR3 is TGTGCCAGCAGCTACTTAAAGGGACCGGGAGAAAAGTTCTTC. The full variable domain, its missing parts supplied by reference TRBV7-2 and TRBJ2-1, is GAGVSQSPSNKVTEKGKDVELRCDPISGHTALYWYRQSLGQGLEFLIYFQGNSAPDKSGLPSDRFSAERTGGSVSTLTIQRTQQEDSAVYLCASSYLKGPGEKFFGPGTRLTVL.

This clone showed up just a few times. The CDR3 spells CASSLEAGVPYEQYF. The CDR3 DNA reads TGTGCCAGCAGCTTAGAGGCAGGCGTACCCTACGAGCAGTACTTC. The chain combines TRBV7-6 with TRBJ2-7; D unresolved. The length of the CDR3 is 15 residues. V was clipped by 1 base and J by 2 bases, with 12 bases between them. In germline, CDR1 is SGHVS, CDR2 FNYEAQ.

This clone was seen only a few times. The V call is TRBV2, the J call TRBJ2-6; 7 nucleotides agree with TRBD1. Germline lookup yields CDR1 SNHLY and CDR2 FYNNEI. The CDR3 sequence is 15 residues long. J was trimmed by 2 bases and V by 7 bases; bases with no gene match: 5. The CDR3 spells CASTGDRAGANVLTF. CDR3 bases: TGTGCCAGCACTGGTGACAGGGCTGGGGCCAACGTCCTGACTTTC.

V usage is TRBV25-1 and J usage is TRBJ2-2, with a tentative D call TRBD1 (6 bases). The length of the CDR3 is 14 residues. From germline, CDR1 is MGHDK and CDR2 SYGVNS. V was cut by 8 bases and J by 4 bases, with 14 bases left in between. CDR3 nucleotides: TGTGCCAGCGGGGTGTGGGGGCTCACCGGGGAGCTGTTTTTT. Translation: CASGVWGLTGELFF.

V and J are TRBV25-1 and TRBJ2-1; tentative D call: TRBD1 (7 bases). Trimming left V 2 bases short and J 4 bases short, with 15 bases between. Germline-derived CDR1 and CDR2 are MGHDK and SYGVNS. CDR3 size: 16 residues. CDR3 sequence: CASSEPGGNRYNEQFF. CDR3 coding DNA: TGTGCCAGCAGTGAACCAGGGGGGAATCGGTACAATGAGCAGTTCTTC.

The chain recombines TRBV19 with TRBJ2-5; 11 nucleotides align to TRBD1. Germline V gene sequence: CDR1 LNHDA, CDR2 SQIVND (reference sequence). The length of the CDR3 is 16 residues. Losses at the gene ends were 6 bases for V and 1 base for J; bases not matched to a gene: 7. The CDR3 spells CASRMTGTGGQETQYF. The CDR3 DNA follows: TGTGCCAGTAGGATGACCGGGACAGGGGGCCAAGAGACCCAGTACTTC.

The chain has TRBV7-2 and TRBJ1-1; TRBD1 agrees at 9 bases. Germline CDR1 is SGHTA and CDR2 is FQGNSA. Germline trimming cut 5 bases from V and 5 bases from J; bases unmatched to any gene: 9. This CDR3 region has 15 residues. The CDR3 sequence is CASSPPGTGKTEAFF. The CDR3 region has the DNA TGTGCCAGCAGCCCCCCCGGGACAGGGAAAACTGAAGCTTTCTTT.

The chain employs TRBV30 and TRBJ2-7, with a weak D call TRBD2 (6 bases). The CDR3 contains 13 residues. The V end lost 5 bases, the J end lost 1 base, and 12 bases lay between the germline ends. Germline CDR1 GTSNPN, CDR2 SVGIG (reference sequence). Written as DNA, the CDR3 is TGTGCCTGGGATGAGGGAGGTTCCTACGAGCAGTACTTC. Its protein is CAWDEGGSYEQYF.

V gene TRBV14 combines with J gene TRBJ2-5; tentative D call: TRBD1 (6 bases). CDR1 and CDR2 (germline): SGHDN, FVKESK. V shed 4 bases and J shed 2 bases, with 14 bases lying between them. The CDR3 contains 15 residues. CDR3 region: CASSPLTGIQETQYF. DNA for the CDR3: TGTGCCAGCAGCCCACTGACAGGTATTCAAGAGACCCAGTACTTC.

The rearrangement links TRBV19 to TRBJ2-6; TRBD1 aligns across 8 bases. V lost 6 bases, J lost 2 bases, and 6 bases stayed unmatched. CDR1 is LNHDA, CDR2 SQIVND, per germline (reference sequence). The CDR3 covers 16 residues. CDR3 nucleotide sequence: TGTGCCAGTAGCGGACAGGGTGGGACTGGGGCCAACGTCCTGACTTTC. Its protein product is CASSGQGGTGANVLTF.